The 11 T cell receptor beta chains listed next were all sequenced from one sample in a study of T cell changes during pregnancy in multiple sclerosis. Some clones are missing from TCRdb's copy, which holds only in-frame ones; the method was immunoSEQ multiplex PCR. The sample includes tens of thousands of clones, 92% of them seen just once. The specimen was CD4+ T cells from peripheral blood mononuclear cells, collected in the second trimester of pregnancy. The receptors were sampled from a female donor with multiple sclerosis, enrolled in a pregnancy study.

The CDR3 spells CASSPTARSYNEQFF. The CDR3 nucleotides are TGTGCCAGCTCACCGACAGCCCGCTCCTACAATGAGCAGTTCTTC. The chain couples TRBV18 to TRBJ2-1; TRBD1 might be the D (5 bases). The CDR3 contains 15 residues. With 3 bases removed from V and 0 bases from J, the gap between germline ends came to 9 bases. Per the germline V gene, CDR1 is KGHSH and CDR2 is LQKENI.

CDR3 residues: CASEPGQRYNEQFF. The CDR3 DNA sequence: TGTGCCAGCGAACCGGGACAGAGGTACAATGAGCAGTTCTTC. The V and J genes are TRBV2 and TRBJ2-1; 7 bases fit TRBD1. Germline V gives CDR1 SNHLY, CDR2 FYNNEI. V shed 8 bases and J 4 bases; nucleotides not matched to a gene: 8. The CDR3 runs 14 residues. The full variable domain, with the rest looked up from reference TRBV2 and TRBJ2-1, is EPEVTQTPSHQVTQMGQEVILRCVPISNHLYFYWYRQILGQKVEFLVSFYNNEISEKSEIFDDQFSVERPDGSNFTLKIRSTKLEDSAMYFCASEPGQRYNEQFFGPGTRLTVL.

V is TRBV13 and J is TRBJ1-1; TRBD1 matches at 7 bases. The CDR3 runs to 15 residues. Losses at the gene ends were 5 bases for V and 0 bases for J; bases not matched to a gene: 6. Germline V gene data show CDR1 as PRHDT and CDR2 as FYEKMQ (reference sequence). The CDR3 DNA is TGTGCCAGCAGCCCAAAGGACAGGTTGAACACTGAAGCTTTCTTT. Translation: CASSPKDRLNTEAFF.

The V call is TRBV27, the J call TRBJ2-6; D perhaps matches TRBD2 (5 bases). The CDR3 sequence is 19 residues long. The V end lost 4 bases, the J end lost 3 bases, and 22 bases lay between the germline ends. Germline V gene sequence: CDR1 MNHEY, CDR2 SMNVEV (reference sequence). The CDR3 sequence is CASSYRGQRPWYGANVLTF. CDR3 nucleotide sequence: TGTGCCAGCAGTTACCGAGGCCAGCGGCCATGGTATGGGGCCAACGTCCTGACTTTC.

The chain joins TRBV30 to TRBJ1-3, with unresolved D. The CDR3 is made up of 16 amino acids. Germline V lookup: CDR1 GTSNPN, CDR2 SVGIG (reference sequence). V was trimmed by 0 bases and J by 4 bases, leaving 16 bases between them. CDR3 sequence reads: CAWSVRGRVYGNTIYF. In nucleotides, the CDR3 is TGTGCCTGGAGTGTACGGGGTAGGGTGTACGGAAACACCATATATTTT.

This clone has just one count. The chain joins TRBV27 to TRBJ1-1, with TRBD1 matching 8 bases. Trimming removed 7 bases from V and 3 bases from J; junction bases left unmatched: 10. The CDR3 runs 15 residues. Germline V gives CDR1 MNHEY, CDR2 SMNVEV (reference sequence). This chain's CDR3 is CASTRRQGRDTEAFF. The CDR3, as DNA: TGTGCCAGCACCCGACGACAGGGGAGAGACACTGAAGCTTTCTTT.

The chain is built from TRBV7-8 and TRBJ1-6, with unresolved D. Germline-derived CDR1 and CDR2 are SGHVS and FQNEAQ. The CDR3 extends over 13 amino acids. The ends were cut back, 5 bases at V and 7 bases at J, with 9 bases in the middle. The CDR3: CASSPGRNSPLHF. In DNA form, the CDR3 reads TGTGCCAGCAGCCCAGGCAGGAATTCACCCCTCCACTTT.

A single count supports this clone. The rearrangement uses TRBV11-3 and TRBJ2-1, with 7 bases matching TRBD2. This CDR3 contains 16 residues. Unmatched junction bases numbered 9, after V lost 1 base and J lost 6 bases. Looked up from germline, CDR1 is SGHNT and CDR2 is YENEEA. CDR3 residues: CASSLGGRALGNEQFF. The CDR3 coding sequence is TGTGCCAGCAGCTTAGGAGGGAGGGCTCTCGGCAATGAGCAGTTCTTC.

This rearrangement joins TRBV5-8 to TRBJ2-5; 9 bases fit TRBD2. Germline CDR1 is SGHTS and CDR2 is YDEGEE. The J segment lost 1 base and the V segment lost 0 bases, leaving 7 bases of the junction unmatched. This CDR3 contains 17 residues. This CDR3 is CASSLAFSGGGQETQYF. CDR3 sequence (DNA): TGTGCCAGCAGCTTGGCCTTTAGCGGGGGTGGCCAAGAGACCCAGTACTTC.

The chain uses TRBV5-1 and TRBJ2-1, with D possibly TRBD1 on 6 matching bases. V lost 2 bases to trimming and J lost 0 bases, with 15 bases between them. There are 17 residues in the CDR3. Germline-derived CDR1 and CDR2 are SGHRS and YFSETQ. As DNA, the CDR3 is TGCGCCAGCAGCTTACTCGACAGGACGAACTCCTACAATGAGCAGTTCTTC. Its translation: CASSLLDRTNSYNEQFF. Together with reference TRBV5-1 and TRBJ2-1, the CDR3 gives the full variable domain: KAGVTQTPRYLIKTRGQQVTLSCSPISGHRSVSWYQQTPGQGLQFLFEYFSETQRNKGNFPGRFSGRQFSNSRSEMNVSTLELGDSALYLCASSLLDRTNSYNEQFFGPGTRLTVL.

CDR3 sequence reads: CASSPDMNTEAFF. The CDR3 coding sequence is TGTGCCAGCAGCCCGGACATGAACACTGAAGCTTTCTTT. V is TRBV5-4 and J is TRBJ1-1; D possibly corresponds to TRBD1 (5 bases). Germline CDR1 SGHNT, CDR2 YYREEE (reference sequence). CDR3 length: 13 residues. Between the trimmed V and J ends, which lost 4 bases and 0 bases, there was a span of 7 bases.